Below are 3 T cell receptor beta chains sequenced from a single sample in a study of T cell clusters in autoimmune cytopenias. TRB was amplified from around 250 ng of peripheral blood genomic DNA per sample. Multiplex touch-down PCR amplified TRB using TRB-A and TRB-B pools in one tube. No DNA is given; TCRdb re-called the multiplex PCR reads and lists each CDR3 protein once. The table for this sample gives approximately 7,000 distinct CDR3 sequences. A further study also used this sample, focusing on T cell repertoires in aging, cancer and after chemotherapy.

The specimen was peripheral blood. The receptor set was obtained from a human donor in good health.

The CDR3: CASSYGGPWDEQFF. J is TRBJ2-1 and V is TRBV27; TCRdb calls TRBD2, which cannot be checked without DNA. This CDR3 contains 14 residues. The V gene's germline CDR1 is MNHEY and CDR2 SMNVEV (reference sequence).

This clonotype counts as medium-sized (0.01 to 0.1%) by frequency. The chain couples TRBV12-3 or TRBV12-4 to TRBJ2-2; no DNA is available, so the TRBD2 call from TCRdb remains unchecked. The CDR3 has 17 amino acids. CDR3 in amino acids: CASSIRLAGWNTGELFF.

This clonotype is classed as medium-sized by frequency. The chain carries TRBV29-1 and TRBJ2-3. The CDR3 runs to 13 residues. Germline CDR1 and CDR2: SQVTM and ANQGSEA. The CDR3 is CSVGEVGSDTQYF.